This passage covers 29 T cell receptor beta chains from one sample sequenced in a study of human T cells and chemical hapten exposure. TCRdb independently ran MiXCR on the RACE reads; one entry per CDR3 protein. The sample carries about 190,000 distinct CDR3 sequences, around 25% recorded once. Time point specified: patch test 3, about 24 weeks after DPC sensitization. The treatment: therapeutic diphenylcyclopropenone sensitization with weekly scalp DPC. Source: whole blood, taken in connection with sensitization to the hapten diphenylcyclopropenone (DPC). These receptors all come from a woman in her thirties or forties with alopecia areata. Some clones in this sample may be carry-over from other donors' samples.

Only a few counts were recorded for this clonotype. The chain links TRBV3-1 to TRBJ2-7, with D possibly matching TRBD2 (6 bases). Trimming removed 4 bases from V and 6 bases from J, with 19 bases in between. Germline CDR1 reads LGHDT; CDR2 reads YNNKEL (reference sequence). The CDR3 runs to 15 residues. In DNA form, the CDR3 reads TGTGCCAGCAGCCGGGCCGGGACGGGGGTCGGCGAGCAGTACTTC. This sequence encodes CASSRAGTGVGEQYF.

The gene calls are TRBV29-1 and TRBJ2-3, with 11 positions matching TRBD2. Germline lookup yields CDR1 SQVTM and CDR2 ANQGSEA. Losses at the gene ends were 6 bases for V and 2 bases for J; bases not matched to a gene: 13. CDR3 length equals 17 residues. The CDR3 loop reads CSVLSISGRVNTDTQYF. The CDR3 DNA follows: TGCAGCGTCCTGTCGATTAGCGGGAGGGTTAACACAGATACGCAGTATTTT.

The CDR3 loop reads CASSTTVEGYTF. The CDR3 bases are TGTGCCAGCAGCACGACAGTGGAGGGCTACACCTTC. The chain employs TRBV3-1 and TRBJ1-2, with D possibly being TRBD1 (5 bases). Germline CDR1 LGHDT, CDR2 YNNKEL (reference sequence). This CDR3 comprises 12 residues. V was clipped by 5 bases and J by 8 bases, with 12 bases between them.

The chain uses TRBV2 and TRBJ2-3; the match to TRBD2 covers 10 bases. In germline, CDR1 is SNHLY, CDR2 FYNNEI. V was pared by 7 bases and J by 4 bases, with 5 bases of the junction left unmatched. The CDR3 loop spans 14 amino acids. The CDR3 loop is CASKSGRAADTQYF. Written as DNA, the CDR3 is TGTGCCAGCAAAAGCGGGAGGGCGGCAGATACGCAGTATTTT.

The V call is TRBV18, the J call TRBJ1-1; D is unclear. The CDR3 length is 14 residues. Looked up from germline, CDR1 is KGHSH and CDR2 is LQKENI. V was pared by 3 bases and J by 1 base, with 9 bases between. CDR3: CASSPRGWNTEAFF. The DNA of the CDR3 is TGTGCCAGCTCACCGCGTGGGTGGAACACTGAAGCTTTCTTT.

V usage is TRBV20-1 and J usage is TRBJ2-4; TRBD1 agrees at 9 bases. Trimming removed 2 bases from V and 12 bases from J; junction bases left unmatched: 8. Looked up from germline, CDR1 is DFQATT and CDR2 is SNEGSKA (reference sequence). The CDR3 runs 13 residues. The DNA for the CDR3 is TGCAGTGCTAGACTTGGGACAGGGACCGCTCAGTACTTC. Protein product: CSARLGTGTAQYF.

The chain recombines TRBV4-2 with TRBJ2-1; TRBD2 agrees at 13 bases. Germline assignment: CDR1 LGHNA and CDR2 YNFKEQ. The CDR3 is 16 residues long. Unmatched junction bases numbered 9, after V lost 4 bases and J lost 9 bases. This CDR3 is CASSLSGLAGDSEQFF. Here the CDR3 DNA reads TGTGCCAGCAGCCTATCCGGACTAGCGGGAGATAGTGAGCAGTTCTTC.

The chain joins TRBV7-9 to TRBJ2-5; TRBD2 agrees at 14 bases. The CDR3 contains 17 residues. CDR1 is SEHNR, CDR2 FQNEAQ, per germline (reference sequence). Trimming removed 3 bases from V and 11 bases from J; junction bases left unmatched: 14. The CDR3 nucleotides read TGTGCCAGCAGCTTGAGGACTAGCGGGAGGTCCCGGATAGTGCAGTACTTC. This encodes CASSLRTSGRSRIVQYF.

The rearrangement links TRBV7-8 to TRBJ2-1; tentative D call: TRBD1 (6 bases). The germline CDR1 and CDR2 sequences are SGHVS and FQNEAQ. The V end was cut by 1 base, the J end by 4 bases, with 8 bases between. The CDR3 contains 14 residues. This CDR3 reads CASSLVGQYNEQFF. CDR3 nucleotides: TGTGCCAGCAGCTTAGTAGGACAGTACAATGAGCAGTTCTTC.

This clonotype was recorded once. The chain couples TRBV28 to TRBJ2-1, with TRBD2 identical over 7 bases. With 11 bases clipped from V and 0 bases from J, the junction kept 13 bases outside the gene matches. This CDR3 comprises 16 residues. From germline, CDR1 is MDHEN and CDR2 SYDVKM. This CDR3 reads CAGGAGVANSYNEQFF. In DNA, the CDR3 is TGTGCCGGAGGGGCGGGAGTGGCGAACTCCTACAATGAGCAGTTCTTC.

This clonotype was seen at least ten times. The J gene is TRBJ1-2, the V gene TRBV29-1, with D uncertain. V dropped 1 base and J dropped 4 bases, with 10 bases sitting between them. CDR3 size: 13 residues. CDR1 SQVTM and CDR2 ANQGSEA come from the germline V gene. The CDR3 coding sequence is TGCAGCGTTGAAGGTCACAGCCTCTATGGCTACACCTTC. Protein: CSVEGHSLYGYTF.

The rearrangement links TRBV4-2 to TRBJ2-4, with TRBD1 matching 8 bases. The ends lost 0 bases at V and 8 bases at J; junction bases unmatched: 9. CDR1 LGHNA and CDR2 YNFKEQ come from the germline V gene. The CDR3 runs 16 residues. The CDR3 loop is CASSQEATGGRDIQYF. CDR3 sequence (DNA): TGTGCCAGCAGCCAAGAGGCCACAGGGGGTAGAGACATTCAGTACTTC.

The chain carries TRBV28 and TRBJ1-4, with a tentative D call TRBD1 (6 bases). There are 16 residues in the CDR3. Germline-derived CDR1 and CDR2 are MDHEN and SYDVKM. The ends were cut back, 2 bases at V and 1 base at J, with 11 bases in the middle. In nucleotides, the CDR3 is TGTGCCAGCAGTTTAGGCAGGGGATTAACTAATGAAAAACTGTTTTTT. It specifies CASSLGRGLTNEKLFF. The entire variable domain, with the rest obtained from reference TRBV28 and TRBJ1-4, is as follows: DVKVTQSSRYLVKRTGEKVFLECVQDMDHENMFWYRQDPGLGLRLIYFSYDVKMKEKGDIPEGYSVSREKKERFSLILESASTNQTSMYLCASSLGRGLTNEKLFFGSGTQLSVL.

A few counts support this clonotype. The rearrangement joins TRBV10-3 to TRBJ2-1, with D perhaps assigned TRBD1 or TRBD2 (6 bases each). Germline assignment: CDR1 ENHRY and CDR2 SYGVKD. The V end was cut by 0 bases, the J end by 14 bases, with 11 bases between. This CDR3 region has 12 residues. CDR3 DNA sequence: TGTGCCATCAGTGAGTCAAGGGGGGTCGAGTTCTTC. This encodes CAISESRGVEFF.

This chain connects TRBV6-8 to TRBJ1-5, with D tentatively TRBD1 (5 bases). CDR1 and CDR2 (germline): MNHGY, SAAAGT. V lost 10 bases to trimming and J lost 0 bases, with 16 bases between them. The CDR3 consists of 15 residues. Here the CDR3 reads CATGRRTTSNQPQHF. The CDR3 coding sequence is TGTGCCACTGGTCGGAGGACAACTAGCAATCAGCCCCAGCATTTT.

CDR3 amino acids: CASSVEPTGELFF. In DNA, the CDR3 is TGTGCCAGCAGCGTAGAGCCGACCGGGGAGCTGTTTTTT. The chain carries TRBV9 and TRBJ2-2; D unresolved. V lost 0 bases and J lost 5, with 5 bases in between. Looked up from germline, CDR1 is SGDLS and CDR2 is YYNGEE. The CDR3 is 13 amino acids.

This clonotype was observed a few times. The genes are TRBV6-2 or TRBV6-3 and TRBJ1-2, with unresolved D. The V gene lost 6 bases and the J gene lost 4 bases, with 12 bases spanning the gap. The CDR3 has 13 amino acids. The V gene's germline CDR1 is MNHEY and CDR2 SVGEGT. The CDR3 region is CASRFGRIYGYTF. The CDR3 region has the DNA TGTGCCAGCAGATTTGGACGGATCTATGGCTACACCTTC.

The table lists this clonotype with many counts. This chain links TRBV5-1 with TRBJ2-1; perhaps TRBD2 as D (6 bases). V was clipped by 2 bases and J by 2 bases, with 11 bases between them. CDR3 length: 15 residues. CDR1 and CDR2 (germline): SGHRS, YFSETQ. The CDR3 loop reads CASSLIAEAYNEQFF. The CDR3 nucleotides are TGCGCCAGCAGCTTAATAGCGGAAGCCTACAATGAGCAGTTCTTC.

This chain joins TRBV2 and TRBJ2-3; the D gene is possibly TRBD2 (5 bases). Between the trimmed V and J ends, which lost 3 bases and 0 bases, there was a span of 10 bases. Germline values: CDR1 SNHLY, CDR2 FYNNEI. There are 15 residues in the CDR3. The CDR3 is CASSEIGVSTDTQYF. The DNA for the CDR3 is TGTGCCAGCAGTGAGATCGGGGTCAGCACAGATACGCAGTATTTT.

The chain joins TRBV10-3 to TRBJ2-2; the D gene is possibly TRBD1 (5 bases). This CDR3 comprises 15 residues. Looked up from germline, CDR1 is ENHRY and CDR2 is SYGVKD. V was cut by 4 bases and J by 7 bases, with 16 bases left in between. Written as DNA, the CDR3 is TGTGCCATCAGTGGAAGAACCCCAAGGGGCGGGGAGCTGTTTTTT. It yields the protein CAISGRTPRGGELFF.

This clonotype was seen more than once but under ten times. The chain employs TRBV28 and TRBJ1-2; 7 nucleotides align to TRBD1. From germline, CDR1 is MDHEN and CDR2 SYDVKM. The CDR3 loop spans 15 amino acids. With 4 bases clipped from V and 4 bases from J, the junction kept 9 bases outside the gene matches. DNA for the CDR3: TGTGCCAGCAGTTCCCTAAGAGGGGGCGCCTATGGCTACACCTTC. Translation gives CASSSLRGGAYGYTF.

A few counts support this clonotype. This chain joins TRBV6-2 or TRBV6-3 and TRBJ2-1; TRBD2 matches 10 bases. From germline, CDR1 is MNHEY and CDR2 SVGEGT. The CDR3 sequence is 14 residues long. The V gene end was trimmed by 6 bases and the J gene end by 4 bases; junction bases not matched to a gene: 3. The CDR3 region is CASSGTSVYNEQFF. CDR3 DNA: TGTGCCAGCAGCGGGACTAGCGTTTACAATGAGCAGTTCTTC.

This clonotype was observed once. DNA of the CDR3: TGTGCCAGCAGCCAAGCCGAGCGAGATACGCAGTATTTT. Encoded protein: CASSQAERDTQYF. The chain employs TRBV4-2 and TRBJ2-3, with D unclear. The CDR3 extends over 13 amino acids. V lost 1 base, J lost 5 bases, and 7 bases lay in between. Germline V gene sequence: CDR1 LGHNA, CDR2 YNFKEQ.

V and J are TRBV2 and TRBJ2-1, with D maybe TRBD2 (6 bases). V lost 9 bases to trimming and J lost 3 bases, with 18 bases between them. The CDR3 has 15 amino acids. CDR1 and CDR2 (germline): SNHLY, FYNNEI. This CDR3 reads CASESLGLDYNEQFF. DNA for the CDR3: TGTGCCAGTGAATCTTTGGGACTGGACTACAATGAGCAGTTCTTC.

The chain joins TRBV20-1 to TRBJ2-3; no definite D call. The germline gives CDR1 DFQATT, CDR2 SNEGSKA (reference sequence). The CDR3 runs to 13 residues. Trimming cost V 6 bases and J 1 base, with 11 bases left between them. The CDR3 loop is CSAPLEGTDTQYF. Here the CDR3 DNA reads TGCAGTGCGCCCTTAGAGGGCACAGATACGCAGTATTTT.

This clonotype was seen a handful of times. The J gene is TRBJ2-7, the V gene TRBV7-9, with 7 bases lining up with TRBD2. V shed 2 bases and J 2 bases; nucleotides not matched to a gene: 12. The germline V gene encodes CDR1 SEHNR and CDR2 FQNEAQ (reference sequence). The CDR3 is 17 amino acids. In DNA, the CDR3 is TGTGCCAGCAGCTTATCAGTTGGAGGCGGGGGAACCTACGAGCAGTACTTC. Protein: CASSLSVGGGGTYEQYF. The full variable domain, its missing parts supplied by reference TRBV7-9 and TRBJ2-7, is DTGVSQNPRHKITKRGQNVTFRCDPISEHNRLYWYRQTLGQGPEFLTYFQNEAQLEKSRLLSDRFSAERPKGSFSTLEIQRTEQGDSAMYLCASSLSVGGGGTYEQYFGPGTRLTVT.

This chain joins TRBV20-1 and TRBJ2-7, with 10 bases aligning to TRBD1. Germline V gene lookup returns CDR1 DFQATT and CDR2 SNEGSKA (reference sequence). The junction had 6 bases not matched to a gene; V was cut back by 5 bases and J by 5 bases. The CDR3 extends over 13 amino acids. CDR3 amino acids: CSALRDRGDEQYF. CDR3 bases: TGCAGTGCTCTCCGGGACAGGGGCGACGAGCAGTACTTC.

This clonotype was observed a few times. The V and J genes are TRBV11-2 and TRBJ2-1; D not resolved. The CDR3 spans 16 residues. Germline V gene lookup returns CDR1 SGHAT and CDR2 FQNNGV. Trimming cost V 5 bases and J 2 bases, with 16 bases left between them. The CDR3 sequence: CASSRDRTSTYNEQFF. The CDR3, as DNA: TGTGCCAGCAGCCGAGACCGTACCTCCACCTACAATGAGCAGTTCTTC.

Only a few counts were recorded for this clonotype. DNA for the CDR3: TGTGCCAGCAGCCCAAACGCCAGGGGAGCCGGCTACACCTTC. Translating gives CASSPNARGAGYTF. The genes are TRBV7-2 and TRBJ1-2; tentative D call: TRBD1 (6 bases). The germline V and J ends were trimmed by 5 bases and 8 bases, with 18 bases remaining between them. Germline lookup yields CDR1 SGHTA and CDR2 FQGNSA. There are 14 residues in the CDR3.